A single sample is the source of the 18 T cell receptor beta chains below, sequenced in a study of cytomegalovirus exposure and HLA in healthy donors (TCRdb year 2017). Library method: the immunoSEQ multiplex PCR assay. A mixture of 60 forward primers for TCR Vbeta segments and 13 reverse primers for TCR Jbeta segments was used in the multiplex PCR. TCRdb obtained this table from immuneACCESS and retained in-frame rearrangements with V and J assigned. These tables miss some clones; where compared with another copy, unresolved V genes account for less than half of the shortfall, and the remainder is unexplained. The sample table lists around 58,000 clones, 65% to 80% of them with a count of one. Jointly, the top ten make up around 2.4% of the sample. The sequencing sample was made of PBMCs. The receptors were sampled from a female donor in good health and CMV-seronegative.

A single count supports this clone. The chain links TRBV5-1 to TRBJ2-7; TRBD1 aligns across 10 bases. The CDR3 contains 15 residues. The V and J ends lost 6 bases and 5 bases, in that order; junction bases with no gene match: 11. Germline V gene sequence: CDR1 SGHRS, CDR2 YFSETQ. The CDR3 nucleotides are TGCGCCAGCACCTCACCCGGGACAGGGGTCAACGAGCAGTACTTC. Translating it yields CASTSPGTGVNEQYF. The full variable domain, in which reference TRBV5-1 and TRBJ2-7 provide the parts outside the CDR3, is KAGVTQTPRYLIKTRGQQVTLSCSPISGHRSVSWYQQTPGQGLQFLFEYFSETQRNKGNFPGRFSGRQFSNSRSEMNVSTLELGDSALYLCASTSPGTGVNEQYFGPGTRLTVT.

The chain employs TRBV11-1 and TRBJ2-2; 12 bases are shared with TRBD2. Looked up from germline, CDR1 is SGHAT and CDR2 is FQDESV (reference sequence). The CDR3 runs 15 residues. V lost 4 bases to trimming and J lost 5 bases; unmatched junction nucleotides: 2. Here the CDR3 reads CASSSTSGRTGELFF. CDR3 nucleotide sequence: TGTGCCAGCAGCTCGACTAGCGGGAGAACCGGGGAGCTGTTTTTT.

V and J are TRBV7-2 and TRBJ1-2, with TRBD1 matching 8 bases. The length of the CDR3 is 15 residues. V lost 5 bases and J lost 8; bases outside the gene matches: 13. Germline V CDR1 and CDR2: SGHTA, FQGNSA. CDR3 sequence (DNA): TGTGCCAGCAGCCAACGGACAGGGCGCTTGGAGGGCTACACCTTC. This sequence encodes CASSQRTGRLEGYTF.

The CDR3 DNA is TGTGCCAGCAGCATATCTCGGCGCCTCCCCGGGGGGACCTCACCCCTCCACTTT. Translated, it gives CASSISRRLPGGTSPLHF. The chain uses TRBV27 and TRBJ1-6; D is perhaps TRBD1 (5 bases). The CDR3 has 18 amino acids. Between the trimmed V and J ends, which lost 6 bases and 10 bases, there was a span of 28 bases. The V gene's germline CDR1 is MNHEY and CDR2 SMNVEV (reference sequence).

This clone was found a few times. J is TRBJ2-5 and V is TRBV19, with no clear D. CDR1 and CDR2 from the germline V gene are LNHDA and SQIVND (reference sequence). The CDR3 contains 12 residues. V shed 4 bases and J shed 5 bases, with 8 bases lying between them. CDR3 nucleotide sequence: TGTGCCAGTAGTAAGAATGAGGAGACCCAGTACTTC. Its protein product is CASSKNEETQYF. The full variable domain, with the rest looked up from reference TRBV19 and TRBJ2-5, is DGGITQSPKYLFRKEGQNVTLSCEQNLNHDAMYWYRQDPGQGLRLIYYSQIVNDFQKGDIAEGYSVSREKKESFPLTVTSAQKNPTAFYLCASSKNEETQYFGPGTRLLVL.

The chain recombines TRBV11-2 with TRBJ2-4; D gene unclear. Deletions cut 1 base from V and 1 base from J, with 8 bases between. The CDR3 sequence is 15 residues long. The germline gives CDR1 SGHAT, CDR2 FQNNGV. CDR3 in amino acids: CASSLVSFAKNIQYF. In DNA, the CDR3 is TGTGCCAGCAGCTTAGTTTCGTTTGCCAAAAACATTCAGTACTTC.

The V gene is TRBV28, the J gene TRBJ2-5; D call uncertain. The CDR3 spans 13 residues. The germline V gene has CDR1 MDHEN and CDR2 SYDVKM. Trimming took off 4 bases at V and 2 bases at J, with 8 bases between the two ends. This CDR3 is CASSSHLQETQYF. CDR3 sequence (DNA): TGTGCCAGCAGTTCACACCTTCAAGAGACCCAGTACTTC.

This sequence joins TRBV7-9 and TRBJ1-1, with D maybe TRBD1 (6 bases). Trimming cost V 4 bases and J 1 base, with 13 bases left between them. Germline values: CDR1 SEHNR, CDR2 FQNEAQ (reference sequence). The CDR3 extends over 15 amino acids. This CDR3 reads CASSSQSGANTEAFF. DNA for the CDR3: TGTGCCAGCAGCTCCCAATCAGGGGCGAACACTGAAGCTTTCTTT.

J is TRBJ2-3 and V is TRBV4-2; 10 nucleotides line up with TRBD2. The length of the CDR3 is 15 residues. Germline V CDR1 and CDR2: LGHNA, YNFKEQ. With 5 bases clipped from V and 8 bases from J, the junction kept 10 bases outside the gene matches. As DNA, the CDR3 is TGTGCCAGCAGCGAGGACAGCGGGGGGGTCCTTACGCAGTATTTT. Its translation: CASSEDSGGVLTQYF.

This clone occurred once. This rearrangement joins TRBV13 to TRBJ2-7, with 7 bases fitting TRBD2. The CDR3 totals 16 residues. CDR1 is PRHDT, CDR2 FYEKMQ, per germline (reference sequence). V gave up 2 bases and J gave up 0 bases; unmatched junction bases: 7. CDR3 sequence: CASSLTSETSSYEQYF. The DNA of the CDR3 is TGTGCCAGCAGCTTAACTAGCGAAACCTCCTCCTACGAGCAGTACTTC.

This clone has just a few counts. This chain links TRBV5-1 with TRBJ1-4; 9 positions match TRBD1. Germline V gene data show CDR1 as SGHRS and CDR2 as YFSETQ. V shed 5 bases and J 8 bases; nucleotides not matched to a gene: 13. This CDR3 is 16 amino acids long. Here the CDR3 reads CASSPQGAILKEKLFF. CDR3 sequence (DNA): TGCGCCAGCAGTCCACAGGGGGCAATACTCAAGGAAAAACTGTTTTTT. Full variable domain (rest looked up from reference TRBV5-1 and TRBJ1-4): KAGVTQTPRYLIKTRGQQVTLSCSPISGHRSVSWYQQTPGQGLQFLFEYFSETQRNKGNFPGRFSGRQFSNSRSEMNVSTLELGDSALYLCASSPQGAILKEKLFFGSGTQLSVL.

The CDR3 DNA is TGTGCCAGCAGCTTAACGGACAGGGGAGTCTACGAGCAGTACTTC. It encodes CASSLTDRGVYEQYF. This chain links TRBV11-1 with TRBJ2-7, with 9 bases fitting TRBD1. The V segment lost 2 bases and the J segment 3 bases; nucleotides outside the gene matches: 5. Germline V gene data show CDR1 as SGHAT and CDR2 as FQDESV (reference sequence). This CDR3 is built from 15 residues.

The rearrangement links TRBV11-2 to TRBJ2-5; the D is unclear. Trimming stripped 0 bases from V and 7 bases from J, with 6 bases between. CDR3 length equals 12 residues. Germline V gene sequence: CDR1 SGHAT, CDR2 FQNNGV. CDR3 coding DNA: TGTGCCAGCAGCTTAGATCGCGGGACCCAGTACTTC. This sequence encodes CASSLDRGTQYF.

The genes are TRBV14 and TRBJ1-1, with D perhaps matching TRBD1 (6 bases). Trimming stripped 0 bases from V and 8 bases from J, with 16 bases between. Germline V gene lookup returns CDR1 SGHDN and CDR2 FVKESK. The CDR3 sequence is 15 residues long. The DNA of the CDR3 is TGTGCCAGCAGCCAAGATCAGGGGCAGTTCCGCGAAGCTTTCTTT. Translating gives CASSQDQGQFREAFF.

This chain connects TRBV19 to TRBJ1-5; D might be TRBD1 (6 bases). The CDR3 runs to 21 residues. Germline loops: CDR1 LNHDA, CDR2 SQIVND (reference sequence). With 0 bases removed from V and 7 bases from J, the gap between germline ends came to 31 bases. The CDR3 sequence is CASSIDNGRDLDSRVPQPQHF. The CDR3 nucleotides are TGTGCCAGTAGTATAGATAATGGACGTGATTTGGACAGTAGAGTACCCCAGCCCCAGCATTTT.

V usage is TRBV19 and J usage is TRBJ2-5; D is possibly TRBD1 (6 bases). This CDR3 is built from 14 residues. Trimming shortened V by 4 bases and J by 4 bases, and 13 bases separated the two germline ends. From germline, CDR1 is LNHDA and CDR2 SQIVND (reference sequence). This chain's CDR3 is CASSNGQLRETQYF. The CDR3 region has the DNA TGTGCCAGTAGTAATGGACAGCTCAGAGAGACCCAGTACTTC.

Within the sample, this clone is medium-sized (0.01 to 0.1%). The rearrangement links TRBV2 to TRBJ2-3, with 9 bases matching TRBD2. The CDR3 has 14 amino acids. J was trimmed by 4 bases and V by 10 bases; bases with no gene match: 9. Germline CDR1 reads SNHLY; CDR2 reads FYNNEI. The CDR3 sequence: CATFSGSRADTQYF. In nucleotides, the CDR3 is TGTGCCACGTTTAGCGGGAGCCGCGCAGATACGCAGTATTTT. The variable domain in full, completed from reference TRBV2 and TRBJ2-3, reads EPEVTQTPSHQVTQMGQEVILRCVPISNHLYFYWYRQILGQKVEFLVSFYNNEISEKSEIFDDQFSVERPDGSNFTLKIRSTKLEDSAMYFCATFSGSRADTQYFGPGTRLTVL.

This chain links TRBV7-6 with TRBJ2-7, with TRBD1 identical over 9 bases. The germline gives CDR1 SGHVS, CDR2 FNYEAQ. The CDR3 totals 16 residues. V shed 1 base and J 4 bases; nucleotides not matched to a gene: 8. The CDR3 DNA follows: TGTGCCAGCAGCTTAGACGCGGACAGGGGCTTGTACGAGCAGTACTTC. Residues: CASSLDADRGLYEQYF.